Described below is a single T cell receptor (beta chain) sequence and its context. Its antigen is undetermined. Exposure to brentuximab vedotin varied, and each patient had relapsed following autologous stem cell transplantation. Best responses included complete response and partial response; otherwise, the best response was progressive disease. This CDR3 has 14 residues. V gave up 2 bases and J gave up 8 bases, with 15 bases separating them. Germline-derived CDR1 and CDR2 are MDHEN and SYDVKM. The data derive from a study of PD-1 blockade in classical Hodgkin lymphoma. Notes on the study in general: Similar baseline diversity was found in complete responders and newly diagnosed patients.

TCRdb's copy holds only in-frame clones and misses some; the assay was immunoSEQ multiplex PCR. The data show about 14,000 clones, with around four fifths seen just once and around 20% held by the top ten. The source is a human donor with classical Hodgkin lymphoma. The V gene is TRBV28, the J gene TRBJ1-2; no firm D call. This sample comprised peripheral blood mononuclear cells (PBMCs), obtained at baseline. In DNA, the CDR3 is TGTGCCAGCAGTTTAACGAAGGGCCTCAGCGGCTACACCTTC. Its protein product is CASSLTKGLSGYTF.